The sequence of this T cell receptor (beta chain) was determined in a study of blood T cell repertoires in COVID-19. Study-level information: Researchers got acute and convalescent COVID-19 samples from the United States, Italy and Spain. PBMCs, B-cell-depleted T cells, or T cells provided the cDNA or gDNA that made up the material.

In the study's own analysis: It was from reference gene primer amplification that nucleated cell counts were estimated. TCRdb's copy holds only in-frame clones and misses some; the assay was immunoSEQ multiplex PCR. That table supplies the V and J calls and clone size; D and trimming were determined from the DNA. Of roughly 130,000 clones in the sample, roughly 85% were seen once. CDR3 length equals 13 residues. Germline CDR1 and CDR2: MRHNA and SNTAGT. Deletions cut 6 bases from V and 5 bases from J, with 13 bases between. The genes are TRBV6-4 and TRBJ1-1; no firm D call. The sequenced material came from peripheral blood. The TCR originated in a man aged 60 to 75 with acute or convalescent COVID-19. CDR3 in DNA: TGTGCCAGCAGGGATTCATCGAGGACTGAAGCTTTCTTT. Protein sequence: CASRDSSRTEAFF.